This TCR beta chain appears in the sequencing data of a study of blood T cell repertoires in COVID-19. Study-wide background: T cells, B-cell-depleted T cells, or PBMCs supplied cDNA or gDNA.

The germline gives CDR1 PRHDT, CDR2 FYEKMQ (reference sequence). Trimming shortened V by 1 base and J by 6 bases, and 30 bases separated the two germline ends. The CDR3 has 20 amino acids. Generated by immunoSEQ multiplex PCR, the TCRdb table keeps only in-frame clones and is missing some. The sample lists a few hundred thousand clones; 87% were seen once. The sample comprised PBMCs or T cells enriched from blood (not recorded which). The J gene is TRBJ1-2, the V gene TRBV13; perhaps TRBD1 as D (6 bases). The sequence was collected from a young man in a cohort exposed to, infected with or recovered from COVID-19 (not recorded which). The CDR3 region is CASSLVFKPAPRGITNGYTF. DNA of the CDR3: TGTGCCAGCAGCTTAGTCTTCAAGCCGGCCCCCAGGGGTATAACTAATGGCTACACCTTC.